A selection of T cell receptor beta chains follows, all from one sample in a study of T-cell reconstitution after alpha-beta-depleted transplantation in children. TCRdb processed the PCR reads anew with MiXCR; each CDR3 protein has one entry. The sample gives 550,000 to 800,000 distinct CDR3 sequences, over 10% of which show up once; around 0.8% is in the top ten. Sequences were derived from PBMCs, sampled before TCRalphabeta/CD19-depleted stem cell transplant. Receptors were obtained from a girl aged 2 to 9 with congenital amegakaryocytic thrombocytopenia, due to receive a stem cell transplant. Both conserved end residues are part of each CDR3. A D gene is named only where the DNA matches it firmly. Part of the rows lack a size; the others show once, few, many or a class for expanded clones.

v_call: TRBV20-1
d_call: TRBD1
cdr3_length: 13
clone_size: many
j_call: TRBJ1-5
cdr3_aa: CSMEQGLNQPQHF
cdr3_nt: TGCAGTATGGAACAGGGGCTCAATCAGCCCCAGCATTTT

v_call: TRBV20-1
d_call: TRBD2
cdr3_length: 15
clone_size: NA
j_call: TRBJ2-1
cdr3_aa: CSARRGSLSYNEQFF
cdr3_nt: TGCAGTGCTAGACGCGGGAGCCTTTCCTACAATGAGCAGTTCTTC

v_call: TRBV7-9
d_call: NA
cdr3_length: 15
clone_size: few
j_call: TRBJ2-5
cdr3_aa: CASSFFVGAGETQYF
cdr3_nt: TGTGCCAGCAGCTTTTTTGTAGGAGCAGGGGAGACCCAGTACTTC

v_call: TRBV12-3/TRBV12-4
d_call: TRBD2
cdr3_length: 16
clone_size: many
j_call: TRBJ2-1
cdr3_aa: CASSPYGATSGNEQFF
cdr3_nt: TGTGCCAGCAGTCCTTATGGCGCTACTAGCGGCAATGAGCAGTTCTTC

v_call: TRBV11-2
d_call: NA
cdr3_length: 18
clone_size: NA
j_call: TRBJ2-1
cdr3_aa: CASSPRDPRGLPYNEQFF
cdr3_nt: TGTGCCAGCAGCCCTCGCGACCCGCGCGGGCTCCCTTACAATGAGCAGTTCTTC

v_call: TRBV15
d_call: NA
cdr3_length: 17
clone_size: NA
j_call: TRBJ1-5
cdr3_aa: CATSRDGFGDSNQPQHF
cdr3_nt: TGTGCCACCAGCAGAGATGGATTCGGAGATAGCAATCAGCCCCAGCATTTT

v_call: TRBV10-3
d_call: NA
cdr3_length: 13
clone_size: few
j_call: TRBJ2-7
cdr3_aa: CAIRMTEAYEQYF
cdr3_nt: TGTGCCATCAGAATGACAGAGGCCTACGAGCAGTACTTC

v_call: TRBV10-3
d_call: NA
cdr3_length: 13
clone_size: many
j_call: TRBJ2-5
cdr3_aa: CATAAGQQETQYF
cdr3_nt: TGTGCCACCGCTGCTGGACAGCAAGAGACCCAGTACTTC

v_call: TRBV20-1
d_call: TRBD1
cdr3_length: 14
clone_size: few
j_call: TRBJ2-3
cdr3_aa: CSAREDRFTDTQYF
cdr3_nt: TGCAGTGCTAGAGAGGACAGGTTCACAGATACGCAGTATTTT

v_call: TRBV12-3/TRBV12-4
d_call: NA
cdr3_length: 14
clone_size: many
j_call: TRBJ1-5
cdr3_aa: CASSLPQSNQPQHF
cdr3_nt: TGTGCCAGCAGTTTACCACAGAGCAATCAGCCCCAGCATTTT

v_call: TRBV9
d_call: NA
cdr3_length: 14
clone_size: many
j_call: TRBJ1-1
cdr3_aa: CASSVGGGLTEAFF
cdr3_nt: TGTGCCAGCAGCGTAGGGGGGGGGCTCACTGAAGCTTTCTTT

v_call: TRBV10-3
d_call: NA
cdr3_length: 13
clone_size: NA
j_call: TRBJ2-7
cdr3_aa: CAISDPENYEQYF
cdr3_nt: TGTGCCATCAGTGACCCCGAGAACTACGAGCAGTACTTC

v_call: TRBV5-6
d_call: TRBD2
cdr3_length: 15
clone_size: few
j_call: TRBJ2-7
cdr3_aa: CASIPGPAGGTEQYF
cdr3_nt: TGTGCCAGCATCCCCGGACCAGCGGGAGGCACCGAGCAGTACTTC

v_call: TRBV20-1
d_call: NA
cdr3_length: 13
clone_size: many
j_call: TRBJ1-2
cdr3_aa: CSARVPGGYGYTF
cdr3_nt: TGCAGTGCTAGAGTCCCGGGGGGATATGGCTACACCTTC

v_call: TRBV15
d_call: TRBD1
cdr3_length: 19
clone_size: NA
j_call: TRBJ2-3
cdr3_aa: CATSSSVIRDRDPTDTQYF
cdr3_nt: TGTGCCACCAGCTCATCCGTGATCCGGGACAGGGACCCCACAGATACGCAGTATTTT

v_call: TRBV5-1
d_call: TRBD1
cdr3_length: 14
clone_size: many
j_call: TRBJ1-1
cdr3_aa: CASSPQTGGTEAFF
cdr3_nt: TGCGCCAGCAGCCCGCAAACAGGGGGCACTGAAGCTTTCTTT

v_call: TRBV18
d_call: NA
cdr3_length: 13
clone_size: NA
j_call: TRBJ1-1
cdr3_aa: CASSPQGSTEAFF
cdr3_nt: TGTGCCAGCTCACCACAGGGATCCACTGAAGCTTTCTTT

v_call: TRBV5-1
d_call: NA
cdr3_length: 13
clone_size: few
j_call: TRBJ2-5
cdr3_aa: CASSLTSHQTQYF
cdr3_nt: TGCGCCAGCAGCTTGACGAGCCACCAGACCCAGTACTTC

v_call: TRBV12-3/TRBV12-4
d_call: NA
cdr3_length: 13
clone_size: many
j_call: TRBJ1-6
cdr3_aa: CASSFTNNSPLHF
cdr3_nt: TGTGCCAGCAGTTTTACCAATAATTCACCCCTCCACTTT

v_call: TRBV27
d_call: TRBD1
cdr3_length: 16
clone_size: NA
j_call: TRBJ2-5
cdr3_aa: CASSLSRGGSWETQNF
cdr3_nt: TGTGCCAGCAGTTTATCCAGAGGGGGCTCGTGGGAGACCCAGAACTTC

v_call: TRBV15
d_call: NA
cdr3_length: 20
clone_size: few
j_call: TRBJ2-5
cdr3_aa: CATSRGEVWGQLDFQETQYF
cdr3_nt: TGTGCCACCAGCAGAGGGGAGGTATGGGGACAGTTAGACTTCCAAGAGACCCAGTACTTC

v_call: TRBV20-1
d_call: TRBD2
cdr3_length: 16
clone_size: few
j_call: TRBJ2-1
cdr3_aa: CSAFINLAGGPREQFF
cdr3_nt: TGCAGTGCTTTCATTAACCTAGCGGGAGGGCCGAGGGAGCAGTTCTTC

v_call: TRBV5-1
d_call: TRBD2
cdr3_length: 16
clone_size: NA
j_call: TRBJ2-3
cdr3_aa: CASSPSFTGGPDTQYF
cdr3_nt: TGCGCCAGCAGCCCCTCATTTACGGGAGGGCCAGATACGCAGTATTTT

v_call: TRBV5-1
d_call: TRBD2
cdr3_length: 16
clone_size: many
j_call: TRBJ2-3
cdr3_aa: CASSLRTSGNTDTQYF
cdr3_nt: TGCGCCAGCAGCCTACGGACTAGCGGAAACACAGATACGCAGTATTTT

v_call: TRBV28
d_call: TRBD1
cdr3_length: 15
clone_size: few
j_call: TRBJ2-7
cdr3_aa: CATTESGTGSYEQYF
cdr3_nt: TGTGCCACTACGGAGTCTGGGACAGGGAGCTACGAGCAGTACTTC

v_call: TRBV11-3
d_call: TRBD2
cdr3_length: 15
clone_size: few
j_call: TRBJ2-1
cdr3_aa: CASNNRTSGFGEQFF
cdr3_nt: TGTGCCAGCAACAACAGGACTAGCGGGTTTGGTGAGCAGTTCTTC

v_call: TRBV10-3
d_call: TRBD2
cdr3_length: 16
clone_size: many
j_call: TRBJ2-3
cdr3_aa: CAISGLTSGSVDTQYF
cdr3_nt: TGTGCCATCAGTGGCCTGACTAGCGGGAGTGTGGATACGCAGTATTTT

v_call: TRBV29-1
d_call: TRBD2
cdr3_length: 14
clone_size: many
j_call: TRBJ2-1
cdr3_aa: CSTKGLAGVDEQFF
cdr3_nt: TGCAGCACAAAAGGACTAGCGGGAGTGGATGAGCAGTTCTTC

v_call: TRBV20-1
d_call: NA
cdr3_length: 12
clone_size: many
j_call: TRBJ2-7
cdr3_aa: CSAPYPGSVQYF
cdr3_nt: TGCAGTGCTCCCTATCCGGGTTCCGTGCAGTACTTC

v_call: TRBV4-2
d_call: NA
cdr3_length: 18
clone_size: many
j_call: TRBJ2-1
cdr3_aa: CASSQDSSTRPTYNEQFF
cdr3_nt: TGTGCCAGCAGCCAAGACTCCTCCACCCGTCCAACCTACAATGAGCAGTTCTTC

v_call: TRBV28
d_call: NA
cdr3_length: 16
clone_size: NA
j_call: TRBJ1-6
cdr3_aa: CASSLMGSSYNSPLHF
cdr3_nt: TGTGCCAGCAGTTTAATGGGGAGCTCCTATAATTCACCCCTCCACTTT

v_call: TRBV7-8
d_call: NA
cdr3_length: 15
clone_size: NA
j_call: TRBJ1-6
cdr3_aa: CASSLGKRINSPLHF
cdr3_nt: TGTGCCAGCAGCTTAGGGAAAAGGATTAATTCACCCCTCCACTTT

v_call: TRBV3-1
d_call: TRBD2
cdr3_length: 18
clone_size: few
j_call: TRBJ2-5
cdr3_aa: CASSQDGLAGSMAETQYF
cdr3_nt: TGTGCCAGCAGCCAAGATGGGCTAGCGGGGTCGATGGCAGAGACCCAGTACTTC

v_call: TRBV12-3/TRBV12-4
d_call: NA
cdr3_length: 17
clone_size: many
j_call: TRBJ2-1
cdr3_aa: CASSFPGWVGRWNEQFF
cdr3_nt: TGTGCCAGCAGTTTCCCCGGATGGGTCGGGAGATGGAATGAGCAGTTCTTC

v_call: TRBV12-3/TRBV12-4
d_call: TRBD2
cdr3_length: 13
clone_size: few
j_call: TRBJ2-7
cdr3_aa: CASRSAGVDEQYF
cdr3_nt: TGTGCCAGCCGGTCCGCGGGAGTGGACGAGCAGTACTTC

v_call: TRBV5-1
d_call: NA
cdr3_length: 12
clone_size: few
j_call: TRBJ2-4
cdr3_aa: CASSLDYNIQYF
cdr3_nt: TGCGCCAGCAGCTTGGATTACAACATTCAGTACTTC

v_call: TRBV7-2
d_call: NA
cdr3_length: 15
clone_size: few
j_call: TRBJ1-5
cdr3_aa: CASSLKGGVNQPQHF
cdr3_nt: TGTGCCAGCAGCTTAAAAGGAGGTGTCAATCAGCCCCAGCATTTT

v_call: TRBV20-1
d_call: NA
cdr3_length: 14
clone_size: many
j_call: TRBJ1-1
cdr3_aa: CSGAPQGMNTEAFF
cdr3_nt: TGCAGTGGAGCGCCACAGGGTATGAACACTGAAGCTTTCTTT

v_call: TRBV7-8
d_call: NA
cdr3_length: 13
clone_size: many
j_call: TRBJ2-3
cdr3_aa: CASSLLASDTQYF
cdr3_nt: TGTGCCAGCAGCTTACTAGCGTCAGATACGCAGTATTTT

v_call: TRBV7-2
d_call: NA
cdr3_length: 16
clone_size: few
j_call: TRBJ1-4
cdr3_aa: CASSLAMGTGHEKLFF
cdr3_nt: TGTGCCAGCAGCTTAGCTATGGGCACGGGTCATGAAAAACTGTTTTTT

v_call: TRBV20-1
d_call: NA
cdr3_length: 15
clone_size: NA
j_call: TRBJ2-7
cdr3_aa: CSAGPRDIRAYGQYF
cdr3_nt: TGCAGTGCTGGACCACGGGACATCAGAGCCTACGGGCAGTACTTC

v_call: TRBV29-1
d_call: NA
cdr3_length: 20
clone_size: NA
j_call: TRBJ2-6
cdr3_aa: CSVEDPRHTLLSSGANVLTF
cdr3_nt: TGCAGCGTTGAAGACCCAAGACATACCCTCCTAAGCTCTGGGGCCAACGTCCTGACTTTC

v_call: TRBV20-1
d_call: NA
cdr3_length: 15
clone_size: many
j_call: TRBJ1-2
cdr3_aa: CSAIAGTGVSHGYTF
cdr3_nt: TGCAGTGCTATTGCCGGGACGGGTGTTTCCCATGGCTACACCTTC

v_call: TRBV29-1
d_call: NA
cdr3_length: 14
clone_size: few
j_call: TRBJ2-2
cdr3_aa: CSVEGSLDTGELFF
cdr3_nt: TGCAGCGTTGAAGGCTCATTGGACACCGGGGAGCTGTTTTTT

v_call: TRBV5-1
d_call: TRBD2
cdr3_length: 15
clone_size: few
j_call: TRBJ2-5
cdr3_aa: CASSLAFSGRETQYF
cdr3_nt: TGCGCCAGCAGCTTGGCCTTCAGCGGGAGGGAGACCCAGTACTTC

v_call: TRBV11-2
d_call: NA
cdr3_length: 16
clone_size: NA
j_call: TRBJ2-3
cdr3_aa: CASSLRPGIAGRTQYF
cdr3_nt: TGTGCCAGCAGCTTAAGACCAGGGATCGCGGGGCGGACGCAGTATTTT

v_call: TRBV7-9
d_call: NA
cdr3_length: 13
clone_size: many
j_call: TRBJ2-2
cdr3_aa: CASSSSITGELFF
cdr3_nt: TGTGCCAGCAGCTCAAGTATTACCGGGGAGCTGTTTTTT

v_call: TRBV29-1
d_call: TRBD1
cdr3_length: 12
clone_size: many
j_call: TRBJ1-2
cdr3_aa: CSSGQGGDGYTF
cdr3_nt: TGCAGCTCAGGACAGGGGGGAGATGGCTACACCTTC

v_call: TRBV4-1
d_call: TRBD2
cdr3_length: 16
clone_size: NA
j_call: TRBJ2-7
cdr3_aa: CASSQSSGRGLDEQYF
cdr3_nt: TGCGCCAGCAGCCAAAGCAGCGGGAGAGGTTTGGACGAGCAGTACTTC